A single TCR beta chain is shown here with its context. The CDR3 has 15 residues. CDR1 is SGDLS and CDR2 is YYNGEE in the germline V gene. J lost 5 bases, V lost 4 bases, and 9 bases had no gene match. As handled by the study authors: Counts of nucleated cells, estimated from reference gene primer amplification, were obtained. TCRdb's table, derived via immunoSEQ multiplex PCR, lists solely in-frame clones and lacks some. V and J calls and clone size are copied from that table; D and trimming were computed from the DNA. The sample has 200,000 to 300,000 clones, about 79% seen once. The data belong to a study of blood T cell repertoires in COVID-19. Study-wide context: In each case, the material was cDNA or gDNA derived from T cells, B-cell-depleted T cells, or PBMCs.

The TCR originated in a man aged 80 or over with acute or convalescent COVID-19. The chain recombines TRBV9 with TRBJ2-5; 9 bases agree with TRBD1. Sequencing was carried out using peripheral blood. CDR3 nucleotide sequence: TGTGCCAGCAGCCCCGGGGACAGGGCTGGGGAGACCCAGTACTTC. Translation gives CASSPGDRAGETQYF.